The 23 T cell receptor beta chains below come from one sample, sequenced in a study of cytomegalovirus exposure and HLA in healthy donors. Both 60 Vbeta primers and 13 Jbeta primers went into the PCR. Measured with immunoSEQ multiplex PCR; TCRdb has only the in-frame clones, and not every one. The sample carries about 190,000 clones, approximately 79% recorded once. The material sequenced was PBMCs. Receptor source: a woman aged 18-35 years in good health and CMV-seronegative.

In the case of this clone: Relative to the germline gene, one junction end is altered; a read error may explain this. The chain links TRBV29-1 to TRBJ2-5, with 7 bases matching TRBD1. This CDR3 comprises 15 residues. CDR1 and CDR2 (germline): SQVTM, ANQGSEA. CDR3: CSVGSGRGFGETRYF. The CDR3 coding sequence is TGCAGCGTTGGCTCGGGCAGGGGGTTTGGGGAGACCCGGTACTTC. Based on the CDR3 plus reference TRBV29-1 and TRBJ2-5, the full variable domain is SAVISQKPSRDICQRGTSLTIQCQVDSQVTMMFWYRQQPGQSLTLIATANQGSEATYESGFVIDKFPISRPNLTFSTLTVSNMSPEDSSIYLCSVGSGRGFGETRYFGPGTRLLVL.

The rearrangement joins TRBV6-1 to TRBJ2-7; TRBD2 aligns across 14 bases. The CDR3 covers 17 residues. V shed 4 bases, J shed 2 bases, and the junction held 7 bases outside the gene matches. Germline V gene lookup returns CDR1 MNHNS and CDR2 SASEGT. The CDR3 spells CASSVWTSGRTPYEQYF. CDR3 DNA: TGTGCCAGCAGTGTTTGGACTAGCGGGAGGACCCCCTACGAGCAGTACTTC.

As regards this clone: A read error may account for a junction end that differs from germline. The chain joins TRBV9 to TRBJ1-1; weak D call: TRBD1 (6 bases). Looked up from germline, CDR1 is SGDLS and CDR2 is YYNGEE. This CDR3 is built from 14 residues. CDR3 residues: CASTVEGQNTEAFF. The CDR3, as DNA: TGTGCCAGCACCGTAGAGGGACAGAACACTGAAGCTTTCTTT.

This chain links TRBV19 with TRBJ1-2; tentative D call: TRBD1 (6 bases). Germline CDR1 reads LNHDA; CDR2 reads SQIVND (reference sequence). The V end was cut by 6 bases, the J end by 6 bases, with 23 bases between. CDR3 length: 16 amino acids. In DNA form, the CDR3 reads TGTGCCAGTAGAAATAAGCTAGGGGGGGGCCTCCATGGCTACACCTTC. This translates into CASRNKLGGGLHGYTF.

This chain joins TRBV2 and TRBJ2-1; D possibly corresponds to TRBD2 (5 bases). The germline CDR1 and CDR2 sequences are SNHLY and FYNNEI. The CDR3 spans 13 residues. V lost 3 bases, J lost 4 bases, and 7 bases lay in between. This CDR3 is CASSESGYNEQFF. CDR3 nucleotide sequence: TGTGCCAGCAGTGAGTCGGGGTACAATGAGCAGTTCTTC. Using reference TRBV2 and TRBJ2-1 for the parts outside the CDR3, the full variable domain is EPEVTQTPSHQVTQMGQEVILRCVPISNHLYFYWYRQILGQKVEFLVSFYNNEISEKSEIFDDQFSVERPDGSNFTLKIRSTKLEDSAMYFCASSESGYNEQFFGPGTRLTVL.

The V gene is TRBV10-3, the J gene TRBJ2-7; TRBD1 matches 8 bases. J was trimmed by 6 bases and V by 3 bases; bases with no gene match: 7. This CDR3 is 14 amino acids long. CDR1 and CDR2 from the germline V gene are ENHRY and SYGVKD. The CDR3 loop is CAISDPIQGGEQYF. The CDR3 DNA reads TGTGCCATCAGTGACCCCATACAGGGGGGCGAGCAGTACTTC.

CDR3 in amino acids: CAIKKGDRDYNEQFF. The CDR3 DNA reads as TGTGCCATCAAGAAAGGGGACAGGGACTACAATGAGCAGTTCTTC. The chain has TRBV10-3 and TRBJ2-1, with 9 bases aligning to TRBD1. The germline CDR1 and CDR2 sequences are ENHRY and SYGVKD. With V trimmed by 7 bases and J by 3 bases, 7 bases remained unmatched. The CDR3 contains 15 residues.

The CDR3 region is CASSLFWNTEAFF. The CDR3 DNA is TGTGCCAGCAGTCTATTTTGGAACACTGAAGCTTTCTTT. The chain recombines TRBV6-1 with TRBJ1-1; D unresolved. The CDR3 consists of 13 residues. The ends were cut back, 5 bases at V and 1 base at J, with 8 bases in the middle. CDR1 is MNHNS, CDR2 SASEGT, per germline.

The chain uses TRBV9 and TRBJ1-5; D unresolved. V was shortened by 3 bases and J by 5 bases, with 15 bases between the two germline ends. The length of the CDR3 is 15 residues. The germline CDR1 and CDR2 sequences are SGDLS and YYNGEE. As DNA, the CDR3 is TGTGCCAGCAGCGCTGAGGGCTGGGCCTATCAGCCCCAGCATTTT. Protein: CASSAEGWAYQPQHF.

The chain is built from TRBV5-1 and TRBJ2-1; D is unclear. The germline V and J ends were trimmed by 2 bases and 0 bases, with 9 bases remaining between them. The CDR3 has 15 residues. The V gene's germline CDR1 is SGHRS and CDR2 YFSETQ. The CDR3 DNA reads as TGCGCCAGCAGCTTTGGCCAGTCCTCCTACAATGAGCAGTTCTTC. It specifies CASSFGQSSYNEQFF. Using reference TRBV5-1 and TRBJ2-1 for the parts outside the CDR3, the full variable domain is KAGVTQTPRYLIKTRGQQVTLSCSPISGHRSVSWYQQTPGQGLQFLFEYFSETQRNKGNFPGRFSGRQFSNSRSEMNVSTLELGDSALYLCASSFGQSSYNEQFFGPGTRLTVL.

The chain recombines TRBV10-3 with TRBJ2-7; 9 bases match TRBD2. J lost 1 base, V lost 6 bases, and 4 bases had no gene match. Germline V CDR1 and CDR2: ENHRY, SYGVKD. The CDR3 loop spans 14 amino acids. In DNA, the CDR3 is TGTGCCATCAGGACTAGCGGATTATCCTACGAGCAGTACTTC. Translation gives CAIRTSGLSYEQYF.

In its sample, this clone was seen a few times. This rearrangement joins TRBV19 to TRBJ2-7, with D maybe TRBD1 (6 bases). The ends were cut back, 5 bases at V and 2 bases at J, with 25 bases in the middle. The V gene's germline CDR1 is LNHDA and CDR2 SQIVND (reference sequence). The CDR3 has 18 amino acids. The CDR3 DNA reads TGTGCCAGTAGTCGTATACCACATCTCGACAGGAGACCCTACGAGCAGTACTTC. It encodes CASSRIPHLDRRPYEQYF.

The V call is TRBV2, the J call TRBJ2-5; TRBD2 matches at 7 bases. V lost 3 bases to trimming and J lost 4 bases; unmatched junction nucleotides: 8. There are 15 residues in the CDR3. CDR1 and CDR2 (germline): SNHLY, FYNNEI. The CDR3 is CASSDAGEPGETQYF. The CDR3 region has the DNA TGTGCCAGCAGTGATGCGGGAGAGCCCGGAGAGACCCAGTACTTC.

This clone was picked up a small number of times. V gene TRBV7-9 combines with J gene TRBJ1-4; a possible D gene is TRBD1 (5 bases). The V end lost 3 bases, the J end lost 5 bases, and 13 bases lay between the germline ends. This CDR3 spans 15 amino acids. The germline CDR1 and CDR2 sequences are SEHNR and FQNEAQ (reference sequence). This CDR3 is CASSLQGTMNEKLFF. The CDR3, as DNA: TGTGCCAGCAGCTTGCAGGGAACCATGAATGAAAAACTGTTTTTT.

The CDR3, as DNA: TGTGCCAGCACCGGACAGTCGACCACTGAAGCTTTCTTT. Its protein is CASTGQSTTEAFF. The V gene is TRBV2, the J gene TRBJ1-1; maybe TRBD1 (6 bases). In germline, CDR1 is SNHLY, CDR2 FYNNEI. The CDR3 has 13 amino acids. The V gene lost 7 bases and the J gene lost 4 bases, with 13 bases spanning the gap.

This chain connects TRBV7-3 to TRBJ2-2; 8 positions match TRBD1. The CDR3 runs to 14 residues. The ends lost 5 bases at V and 4 bases at J; junction bases unmatched: 3. Germline CDR1 and CDR2: SGHTA and FQGTGA. In DNA form, the CDR3 reads TGTGCCAGCAGCCCGGGGACAGGCACCGGGGAGCTGTTTTTT. This sequence encodes CASSPGTGTGELFF.

The chain joins TRBV15 to TRBJ2-2; tentatively, D is TRBD1 (6 bases). Germline-derived CDR1 and CDR2 are LNHNV and YYDKDF (reference sequence). This CDR3 contains 15 residues. The V end was cut by 5 bases, the J end by 1 base, with 11 bases between. As DNA, the CDR3 is TGTGCCACCAGCCGCCGGGACAAGAACACCGGGGAGCTGTTTTTT. Its protein product is CATSRRDKNTGELFF.

The chain uses TRBV27 and TRBJ1-2; maybe TRBD1 (5 bases). Germline assignment: CDR1 MNHEY and CDR2 SMNVEV (reference sequence). Trimming left V 6 bases short and J 7 bases short, with 15 bases between. This CDR3 comprises 13 residues. The CDR3 sequence is CASRWTGGIGYTF. DNA for the CDR3: TGTGCCAGCAGGTGGACCGGGGGGATTGGCTACACCTTC.

The chain recombines TRBV5-6 with TRBJ2-7; maybe TRBD1 (6 bases). The V end was cut by 1 base, the J end by 6 bases, with 11 bases between. Germline values: CDR1 SGHDT, CDR2 YYEEEE. The CDR3 consists of 13 residues. The CDR3 nucleotides read TGTGCCAGCAGCTTGTTCCAGGGGCGCGAGCAGTACTTC. Its translation: CASSLFQGREQYF.

The chain couples TRBV20-1 to TRBJ1-1; no clear D. Germline CDR1 DFQATT, CDR2 SNEGSKA (reference sequence). The CDR3 extends over 11 amino acids. V lost 2 bases and J 7 bases, leaving 8 bases between the germline ends. The CDR3 region has the DNA TGCAGTGCTAGAATCGGGGTTGAAGCTTTCTTT. Translation: CSARIGVEAFF.

V gene TRBV6-1 combines with J gene TRBJ2-7; 7 bases agree with TRBD2. The CDR3 runs 14 residues. The V and J ends lost 5 bases and 4 bases, in that order; junction bases with no gene match: 8. Germline V gene data show CDR1 as MNHNS and CDR2 as SASEGT. The CDR3 DNA is TGTGCCAGCAGTATCCGGACTAGTCTTTACGAGCAGTACTTC. The encoded protein is CASSIRTSLYEQYF.

CDR3 sequence (DNA): TGTGCCAGCAGTGACTCGACTACAGATACGCAGTATTTT. Residues: CASSDSTTDTQYF. J is TRBJ2-3 and V is TRBV6-4; D is undetermined. The V gene lost 0 bases and the J gene lost 3 bases, with 4 bases spanning the gap. The germline V gene encodes CDR1 MRHNA and CDR2 SNTAGT. This CDR3 spans 13 amino acids.

The chain couples TRBV7-6 to TRBJ2-3, with 11 bases lining up with TRBD1. V trimming: 5 bases; J trimming: 4 bases; junction bases outside the gene matches: 8. The CDR3 is 16 residues long. The germline CDR1 and CDR2 sequences are SGHVS and FNYEAQ. The CDR3 is CASSTRTGGGSDTQYF. The CDR3 DNA is TGTGCCAGCAGCACCCGGACAGGGGGCGGCTCAGATACGCAGTATTTT.